This TCR beta chain came from a study of T cell repertoires in cytomegalovirus infection. Regarding this clonotype: What it binds is unknown. This clone may be a read error of a much larger clone one base away.

The CDR3 loop spans 12 amino acids. V dropped 7 bases and J dropped 3 bases, with 9 bases sitting between them. TCRdb redid the calling of the reads with MiXCR, one entry per CDR3 protein. The profile shows 640,000 or so distinct CDR3 sequences, roughly 33% of them singletons. General study points: Adding up the frequency of public TCR beta families identified people who carried CMV plus the relevant HLA. Clonotypes of TCR beta that were HLA-C-restricted and CMV-specific dominated the ex vivo response.

This TCR derives from a human donor in good health (CMV status not recorded). Some clones in this sample may be carry-over from other donors' samples. This material consisted of cultured PBMCs, taken from culture after CMV antigen stimulation. V is TRBV12-3 or TRBV12-4 and J is TRBJ1-2, with D possibly TRBD1 on 6 matching bases. The CDR3 region has the DNA TGTGCCAGCACCCCAGGGGACTATGGCTACACCTTC. Translation: CASTPGDYGYTF.